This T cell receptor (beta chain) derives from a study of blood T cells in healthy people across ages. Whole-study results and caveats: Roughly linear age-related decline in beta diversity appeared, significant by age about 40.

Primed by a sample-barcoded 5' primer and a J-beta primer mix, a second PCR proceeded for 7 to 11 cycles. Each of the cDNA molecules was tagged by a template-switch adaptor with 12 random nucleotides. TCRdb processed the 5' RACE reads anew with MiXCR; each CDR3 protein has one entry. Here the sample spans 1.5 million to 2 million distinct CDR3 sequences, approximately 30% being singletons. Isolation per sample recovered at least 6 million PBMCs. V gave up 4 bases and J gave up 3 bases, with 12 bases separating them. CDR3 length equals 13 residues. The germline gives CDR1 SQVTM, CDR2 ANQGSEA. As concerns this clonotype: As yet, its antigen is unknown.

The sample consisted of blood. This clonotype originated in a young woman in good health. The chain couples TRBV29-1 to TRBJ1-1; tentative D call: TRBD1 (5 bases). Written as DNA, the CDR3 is TGCAGCGTTGGGGGGGGGAGGTACACTGAAGCTTTCTTT. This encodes CSVGGGRYTEAFF.